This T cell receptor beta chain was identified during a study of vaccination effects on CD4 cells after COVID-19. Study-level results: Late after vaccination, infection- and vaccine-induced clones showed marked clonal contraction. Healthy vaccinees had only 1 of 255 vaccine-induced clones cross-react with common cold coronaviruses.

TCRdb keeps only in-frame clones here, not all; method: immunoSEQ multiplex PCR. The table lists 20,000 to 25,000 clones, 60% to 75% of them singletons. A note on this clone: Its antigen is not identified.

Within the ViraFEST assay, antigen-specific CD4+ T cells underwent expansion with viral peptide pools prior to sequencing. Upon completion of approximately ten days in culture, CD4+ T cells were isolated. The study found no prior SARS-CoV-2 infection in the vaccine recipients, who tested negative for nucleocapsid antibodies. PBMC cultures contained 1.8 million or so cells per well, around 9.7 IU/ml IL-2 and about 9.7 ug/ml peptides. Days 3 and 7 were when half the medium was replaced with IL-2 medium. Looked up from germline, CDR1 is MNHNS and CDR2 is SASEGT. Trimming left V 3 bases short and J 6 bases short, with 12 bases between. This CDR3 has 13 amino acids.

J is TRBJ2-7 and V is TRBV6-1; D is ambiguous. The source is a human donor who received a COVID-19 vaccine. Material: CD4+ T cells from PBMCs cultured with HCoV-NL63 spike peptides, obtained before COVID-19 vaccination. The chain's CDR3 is CASSDSESGEQYF. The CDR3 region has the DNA TGTGCCAGCAGTGATTCCGAGTCGGGCGAGCAGTACTTC.